These T cell receptor beta chains were read from a single sample in a study of cytomegalovirus exposure and HLA in healthy donors. Some clones are missing from TCRdb's copy, which holds only in-frame ones; the method was immunoSEQ multiplex PCR. The sample holds 70,000 to 100,000 clones; more than 55% are singletons and the top ten take 20% to 25%. Sequenced: PBMCs. These receptors came from a woman between 45 and 65 years old in good health and CMV-seropositive. The CDR3 runs from the conserved cysteine through the conserved F or W. The D gene is left open where the match is weak. A clone size is listed for some rows: how often the clone was seen (once, few, many), or a class if it is expanded.

length	size	D	V	J	CDR3	DNA
14	many	-	TRBV6-6	TRBJ1-3	CASSPGNSGNTIYF	TGTGCCAGCAGTCCCGGGAACTCTGGAAACACCATATATTTT
14	-	-	TRBV4-2	TRBJ2-7	CASSQEGLSYEQYF	TGTGCCAGCAGCCAAGAGGGACTGTCCTACGAGCAGTACTTC
13	-	-	TRBV7-9	TRBJ1-4	CASATATNEKLFF	TGTGCCAGCGCGACAGCAACTAATGAAAAACTGTTTTTT
17	few	TRBD1	TRBV30	TRBJ1-1	CAWSVGAMTGRDTEAFF	TGTGCCTGGAGTGTAGGGGCCATGACAGGGAGAGACACTGAAGCTTTCTTT
14	-	TRBD2	TRBV28	TRBJ2-1	CASSSGGPNNEQFF	TGTGCCAGCAGTTCGGGGGGGCCAAACAATGAGCAGTTCTTC
19	-	TRBD2	TRBV27	TRBJ2-1	CASSLLLAGAPRGGNEQFF	TGTGCCAGCAGTTTACTTTTAGCGGGGGCCCCAAGGGGAGGGAATGAGCAGTTCTTC
15	-	-	TRBV6-6	TRBJ2-1	CASSPSGTSYNEQFF	TGTGCCAGCAGTCCCTCCGGGACAAGCTACAATGAGCAGTTCTTC
12	-	-	TRBV28	TRBJ2-7	CASSLAGYEQYF	TGTGCCAGCAGTTTAGCGGGGTACGAGCAGTACTTC
16	-	-	TRBV7-9	TRBJ1-5	CASSLYAGDSNQPQHF	TGTGCCAGCAGTCTTTACGCAGGGGATAGCAATCAGCCCCAGCATTTT
13	-	-	TRBV2	TRBJ1-2	CASSAGVDYGYTF	TGTGCCAGCAGTGCAGGGGTCGACTATGGCTACACCTTC
13	once	TRBD2	TRBV5-4	TRBJ2-7	CAISSGGASEQYF	TGTGCCATCTCTAGCGGGGGGGCCTCCGAGCAGTACTTC
16	-	-	TRBV2	TRBJ1-5	CASSDGGPYSNQPQHF	TGTGCCAGCAGTGACGGGGGGCCTTATAGCAATCAGCCCCAGCATTTT
18	few	TRBD1	TRBV4-2	TRBJ1-2	CASSQDPGQGVVRDGYTF	TGTGCCAGCAGCCAAGATCCCGGACAGGGGGTCGTCCGGGATGGCTACACCTTC
15	-	-	TRBV7-2	TRBJ2-6	CASSLRSSGANVLTF	TGTGCCAGCAGCTTAAGGAGCTCTGGGGCCAACGTCCTGACTTTC
15	-	-	TRBV5-1	TRBJ2-1	CASSLEGPHMDEQFF	TGCGCCAGCAGCTTAGAGGGTCCTCATATGGATGAGCAGTTCTTC
14	-	-	TRBV19	TRBJ2-2	CASSIGGRTGELFF	TGTGCCAGTAGTATTGGGGGCCGCACCGGGGAGCTGTTTTTT
12	-	-	TRBV29-1	TRBJ2-5	CSVTGFQETQYF	TGCAGCGTTACAGGGTTTCAGGAGACCCAGTACTTC
13	-	TRBD1	TRBV29-1	TRBJ1-4	CSVGGTADEKLFF	TGCAGCGTTGGCGGGACAGCAGATGAAAAACTGTTTTTT
15	-	TRBD2	TRBV6-5	TRBJ2-7	CASSYSAGGRYEQYF	TGTGCCAGCAGTTACTCAGCGGGGGGGCGATACGAGCAGTACTTC
13	-	TRBD1	TRBV6-5	TRBJ1-2	CATWSGTGVGYTF	TGTGCCACCTGGTCGGGGACAGGGGTAGGCTACACCTTC
15	few	TRBD1	TRBV28	TRBJ1-2	CASSLQGARGYGYTF	TGTGCCAGCAGTTTACAGGGGGCGCGAGGCTATGGCTACACCTTC
14	-	TRBD2	TRBV10-2	TRBJ2-5	CASTRAGPQETQYF	TGCGCCAGCACCCGAGCGGGGCCCCAAGAGACCCAGTACTTC
16	-	TRBD1	TRBV30	TRBJ1-6	CAWSPGGPSYNSPLHF	TGTGCCTGGAGTCCAGGGGGCCCTTCCTATAATTCACCCCTCCACTTT
15	many	TRBD2	TRBV7-2	TRBJ2-2	CASSYLAGNTGELFF	TGTGCCAGCAGCTACCTAGCGGGGAACACCGGGGAGCTGTTTTTT
14	-	-	TRBV5-1	TRBJ1-1	CASSNRVGGTEAFF	TGCGCCAGCAGCAACAGGGTAGGTGGGACTGAAGCTTTCTTT
16	-	TRBD2	TRBV11-2	TRBJ2-1	CASSLGRGGPYNEQFF	TGTGCCAGCAGCTTAGGGCGGGGGGGCCCCTACAATGAGCAGTTCTTC
15	-	-	TRBV27	TRBJ2-2	CASSLGTLITGELFF	TGTGCCAGCAGTTTAGGGACACTTATTACCGGGGAGCTGTTTTTT
13	-	-	TRBV10-1	TRBJ2-4	CASQVTGVNIQYF	TGCGCCAGCCAGGTGACAGGTGTGAACATTCAGTACTTC
12	-	-	TRBV11-2	TRBJ2-1	CASSLLPNEQFF	TGTGCCAGCAGCTTACTCCCCAATGAGCAGTTCTTC
15	-	-	TRBV30	TRBJ1-3	CAWRDRRFTGNTIYF	TGTGCCTGGAGGGACAGACGGTTTACTGGAAACACCATATATTTT
18	-	-	TRBV7-6	TRBJ1-3	CASSLDRDSTRPGNTIYF	TGTGCCAGCAGCTTAGACCGGGACTCAACCCGCCCTGGAAACACCATATATTTT
14	many	-	TRBV19	TRBJ2-7	CASKLEGAHYEQYF	TGTGCCAGTAAGTTAGAAGGGGCCCACTACGAGCAGTACTTC
19	-	TRBD1	TRBV7-9	TRBJ1-1	CASSLSRWGLQGVETEAFF	TGTGCCAGCAGCTTATCCCGTTGGGGACTACAGGGGGTGGAGACTGAAGCTTTCTTT
16	once	TRBD1	TRBV4-1	TRBJ2-2	CASSQEGTGHSGELFF	TGCGCCAGCAGCCAAGAAGGGACAGGGCACTCCGGGGAGCTGTTTTTT
15	-	TRBD1	TRBV18	TRBJ1-4	CASSPLGTGEQKLFF	TGTGCCAGCTCACCCCTCGGGACAGGGGAACAAAAACTGTTTTTT
16	-	-	TRBV4-3	TRBJ1-2	CASSQDYSGSPYGYTF	TGCGCCAGCAGCCAAGACTACAGCGGCAGCCCCTATGGCTACACCTTC
17	-	TRBD2	TRBV11-2	TRBJ2-5	CASSRGGTSGGQETQYF	TGTGCCAGCAGCCGCGGCGGCACTAGCGGGGGTCAAGAGACCCAGTACTTC
13	-	TRBD1	TRBV11-3	TRBJ2-5	CASSLGQGETQYF	TGTGCCAGCAGCCTTGGACAGGGCGAGACCCAGTACTTC
14	few	TRBD1	TRBV6-1	TRBJ2-5	CASSAGTAEETQYF	TGTGCCAGCAGTGCGGGGACAGCCGAAGAGACCCAGTACTTC
17	-	TRBD1	TRBV28	TRBJ1-2	CASNTGTGVRANYGYTF	TGTGCCAGCAACACGGGGACAGGGGTCAGAGCTAACTATGGCTACACCTTC
15	few	-	TRBV7-8	TRBJ2-7	CASSLETGSSYEQYF	TGTGCCAGCAGCTTAGAGACGGGGAGCTCCTACGAGCAGTACTTC
15	few	TRBD1	TRBV4-1	TRBJ2-5	CASSQQTGGAETQYF	TGCGCCAGCAGCCAGCAGACAGGGGGCGCGGAGACCCAGTACTTC
15	-	-	TRBV11-1	TRBJ1-6	CASSERTAFNSPLHF	TGTGCCAGCAGCGAGAGGACAGCCTTTAATTCACCCCTCCACTTT
15	-	TRBD1	TRBV10-3	TRBJ1-1	CAISRTGDLNTEAFF	TGTGCCATCAGTCGCACAGGGGACCTGAACACTGAAGCTTTCTTT
15	-	TRBD2	TRBV12-5	TRBJ2-3	CASGVGLAGTDTQYF	TGTGCTAGTGGTGTTGGACTAGCTGGTACAGATACGCAGTATTTT
14	-	-	TRBV28	TRBJ1-1	CASSLLSRGTEAFF	TGTGCCAGCAGTTTACTTAGCCGGGGCACTGAAGCTTTCTTT
14	-	TRBD2	TRBV9	TRBJ2-1	CASSVATSLNEQFF	TGTGCCAGCAGCGTAGCGACTAGCCTGAATGAGCAGTTCTTC
18	few	-	TRBV4-1	TRBJ1-3	CASSQGGLGDLSGNTIYF	TGCGCCAGCAGCCAAGGGGGCCTGGGGGACTTGTCTGGAAACACCATATATTTT
15	-	-	TRBV6-5	TRBJ1-3	CASSYSQASGNTIYF	TGTGCCAGCAGTTACTCCCAGGCCTCTGGAAACACCATATATTTT
14	-	TRBD1	TRBV7-2	TRBJ1-1	CASSLDRGVTEAFF	TGTGCCAGCAGCTTAGACAGGGGGGTCACTGAAGCTTTCTTT
15	-	TRBD1	TRBV2	TRBJ2-2	CASSGQGLGTGELFF	TGTGCCAGCTCGGGACAGGGGTTAGGAACCGGGGAGCTGTTTTTT
15	once	TRBD2	TRBV6-5	TRBJ2-1	CASSYSTSGYNEQFF	TGTGCCAGCAGTTATTCGACTAGCGGATACAATGAGCAGTTCTTC
13	few	-	TRBV7-9	TRBJ1-6	CASSFPGNSPLHF	TGTGCCAGCAGCTTTCCGGGGAATTCACCCCTCCACTTT